Each of the 26 T cell receptor beta chains below was sequenced from the same sample in a study of control samples from healthy donors and cancer patients. Profiled with immunoSEQ multiplex PCR; TCRdb holds only in-frame clones, not every one. This table has thousands of clones, around nine tenths appearing once. Sequenced sample: PBMCs. Receptors were obtained from a man in his sixties with colorectal cancer.

The chain links TRBV5-4 to TRBJ1-1, with unresolved D. V lost 0 bases to trimming and J lost 0 bases, with 3 bases between them. CDR3 length equals 13 residues. Germline CDR1 and CDR2: SGHNT and YYREEE (reference sequence). CDR3 region: CASSLDVNTEAFF. The DNA of the CDR3 is TGTGCCAGCAGCTTGGACGTGAACACTGAAGCTTTCTTT.

This rearrangement joins TRBV14 to TRBJ1-2; D is possibly TRBD1 (6 bases). The CDR3 has 14 residues. Germline CDR1 and CDR2: SGHDN and FVKESK. The ends were cut back, 1 base at V and 5 bases at J, with 11 bases in the middle. The CDR3 protein is CASSQAIRGYGYTF. The CDR3 region has the DNA TGTGCCAGCAGCCAAGCAATTAGGGGGTATGGCTACACCTTC.

Here the CDR3 reads CASSLWDRVYQETQYF. In DNA, the CDR3 is TGTGCCAGCAGCTTATGGGACAGGGTATACCAAGAGACCCAGTACTTC. J is TRBJ2-5 and V is TRBV7-2; the match to TRBD1 covers 9 bases. J gave up 0 bases and V 2 bases, and 4 bases lay outside the gene matches. The germline gives CDR1 SGHTA, CDR2 FQGNSA. This CDR3 spans 16 amino acids.

This chain connects TRBV24-1 to TRBJ2-7; 9 bases align to TRBD1. V dropped 4 bases and J dropped 2; count of bases not matched to a gene: 8. From germline, CDR1 is KGHDR and CDR2 SFDVKD. The CDR3 has 16 residues. This chain's CDR3 is CATSDTQDRGTYEQYF. In DNA, the CDR3 is TGTGCCACCAGTGACACACAGGACAGGGGAACCTACGAGCAGTACTTC.

This chain uses TRBV5-1 with TRBJ2-2; D might be TRBD1 (6 bases). The CDR3 has 13 amino acids. V shed 3 bases and J shed 6 bases, with 9 bases lying between them. Germline V gene lookup returns CDR1 SGHRS and CDR2 YFSETQ. The CDR3 DNA follows: TGCGCCAGCAGCTGGGGGCCTGCCGGGGAGCTGTTTTTT. This codes for CASSWGPAGELFF.

The CDR3 nucleotides read TGTGCCAGCAGCTATGAACAGGGCCTCGGGGAGACCCAGTACTTC. It codes for CASSYEQGLGETQYF. This chain links TRBV5-4 with TRBJ2-5; D may be TRBD1 (6 bases). CDR3 size: 15 residues. Germline CDR1 is SGHNT and CDR2 is YYREEE (reference sequence). V lost 3 bases to trimming and J lost 5 bases, with 17 bases between them.

The rearrangement joins TRBV9 to TRBJ1-1; D is possibly TRBD1 (5 bases). The V gene lost 2 bases and the J gene lost 0 bases, with 11 bases spanning the gap. This CDR3 is 15 amino acids long. Germline assignment: CDR1 SGDLS and CDR2 YYNGEE. Here the CDR3 reads CASSVLMDMNTEAFF. In nucleotides, the CDR3 is TGTGCCAGCAGCGTCCTAATGGACATGAACACTGAAGCTTTCTTT.

This sequence joins TRBV28 and TRBJ1-5, with unresolved D. Germline values: CDR1 MDHEN, CDR2 SYDVKM. The CDR3 sequence is 14 residues long. The V and J ends lost 1 base and 4 bases respectively, with 8 bases between them. CDR3 bases: TGTGCCAGCAGTTTATCGGTCGGGAATCAGCCCCAGCATTTT. The encoded protein is CASSLSVGNQPQHF. Complete variable domain (other parts from reference TRBV28 and TRBJ1-5): DVKVTQSSRYLVKRTGEKVFLECVQDMDHENMFWYRQDPGLGLRLIYFSYDVKMKEKGDIPEGYSVSREKKERFSLILESASTNQTSMYLCASSLSVGNQPQHFGDGTRLSIL.

This sequence joins TRBV4-3 and TRBJ1-4; D possibly corresponds to TRBD1 (5 bases). The V end was cut by 2 bases, the J end by 0 bases, with 10 bases between. CDR1 and CDR2 from the germline V gene are LGHNA and YSLEER. The CDR3 spans 16 residues. DNA for the CDR3: TGCGCCAGCAGCCAAATTCCGACAGCAACTAATGAAAAACTGTTTTTT. Translating gives CASSQIPTATNEKLFF.

CDR3 sequence (DNA): TGCGCCAGCAGCCAAGATTCAGGGGTTAATCAGCCCCAGCATTTT. Its translation is CASSQDSGVNQPQHF. This chain connects TRBV4-3 to TRBJ1-5, with D perhaps matching TRBD1 (6 bases). With 0 bases removed from V and 4 bases from J, the gap between germline ends came to 10 bases. Germline loops: CDR1 LGHNA, CDR2 YSLEER. This CDR3 comprises 15 residues.

A single count supports this clone. The V call is TRBV29-1, the J call TRBJ2-4, with TRBD2 as a possible D gene (5 bases). The CDR3 loop spans 11 amino acids. The germline V gene encodes CDR1 SQVTM and CDR2 ANQGSEA. Trimming cost V 6 bases and J 8 bases, with 11 bases left between them. DNA of the CDR3: TGCAGCGTCCGGACTGGGGACATTCAGTACTTC. It is translated as CSVRTGDIQYF.

The chain recombines TRBV25-1 with TRBJ1-3; TRBD1 agrees at 7 bases. The germline V gene has CDR1 MGHDK and CDR2 SYGVNS. V lost 6 bases to trimming and J lost 2 bases; unmatched junction nucleotides: 4. CDR3 length equals 14 residues. CDR3 region: CASSQGGTGNTIYF. The CDR3 DNA is TGTGCCAGCAGCCAGGGGGGGACTGGAAACACCATATATTTT.

The V call is TRBV3-1 (or the pseudogene TRBV3-2), the J call TRBJ1-5; a weak D match, TRBD1 (6 bases). The ends were cut back, 4 bases at V and 4 bases at J, with 11 bases in the middle. The length of the CDR3 is 14 residues. Germline V gene data show CDR1 as LGHDT and CDR2 as YNNKEL (reference sequence). CDR3 in DNA: TGTGCCAGCAGCCCAGGGGTACCGAATCAGCCCCAGCATTTT. This encodes CASSPGVPNQPQHF.

The chain joins TRBV13 to TRBJ2-2; D tentatively reads TRBD1 or TRBD2 (6 bases each). The CDR3 covers 15 residues. Germline values: CDR1 PRHDT, CDR2 FYEKMQ (reference sequence). Trimming took off 1 base at V and 10 bases at J, with 16 bases between the two ends. CDR3 loop: CASSLEEGGRMELFF. In DNA form, the CDR3 reads TGTGCCAGCAGCTTAGAGGAGGGGGGCCGAATGGAGCTGTTTTTT.

The rearrangement links TRBV9 to TRBJ1-3; weak D call: TRBD1 (6 bases). The V and J ends lost 0 bases and 2 bases respectively, with 12 bases between them. Germline lookup yields CDR1 SGDLS and CDR2 YYNGEE. There are 16 residues in the CDR3. This CDR3 reads CASSVAGGPPGNTIYF. CDR3 bases: TGTGCCAGCAGCGTAGCTGGGGGGCCCCCTGGAAACACCATATATTTT.

This clone was seen just once. V usage is TRBV6-5 and J usage is TRBJ1-1; the D is unclear. Trimming stripped 3 bases from V and 5 bases from J, with 13 bases between. The CDR3 loop spans 14 amino acids. CDR1 and CDR2 from the germline V gene are MNHEY and SVGAGI. The CDR3 spells CASSYSLSVTEAFF. CDR3 nucleotide sequence: TGTGCCAGCAGTTATAGCCTGTCGGTAACTGAAGCTTTCTTT.

This chain joins TRBV21-1 and TRBJ1-2. TRBV21-1 is annotated as a pseudogene. CDR3 length: 15 residues. CDR3 amino acids: CASSKGTSGCYGYTF. Here the CDR3 DNA reads TGTGCCAGCAGCAAAGGGACCTCGGGCTGCTATGGCTACACCTTC.

The rearrangement links TRBV6-5 to TRBJ2-3; D is possibly TRBD1 (6 bases). CDR1 and CDR2 (germline): MNHEY, SVGAGI. V was pared by 6 bases and J by 0 bases, with 10 bases between. The CDR3 is 14 residues long. CDR3 region: CASRNQGSTDTQYF. CDR3 nucleotides: TGTGCCAGCAGAAATCAGGGGAGCACAGATACGCAGTATTTT.

This clone has just one count. The gene calls are TRBV5-1 and TRBJ2-1; TRBD1 matches 8 bases. CDR3 length equals 17 residues. CDR1 and CDR2 from the germline V gene are SGHRS and YFSETQ. The junction had 19 bases not matched to a gene; V was cut back by 6 bases and J by 8 bases. CDR3 sequence: CASTKSRGTGGRHEQFF. The CDR3 DNA is TGCGCCAGCACCAAGAGTCGGGGGACAGGTGGGCGACATGAGCAGTTCTTC.

V and J are TRBV30 and TRBJ2-5; TRBD2 is a possible D gene (7 bases). V was trimmed by 2 bases and J by 1 base, leaving 23 bases between them. The length of the CDR3 is 18 residues. Germline V CDR1 and CDR2: GTSNPN, SVGIG (reference sequence). The CDR3 region has the DNA TGTGCCTGGAGTCGCCAGGCACGGGGGGCGCCGTTCCAAGAGACCCAGTACTTC. It encodes CAWSRQARGAPFQETQYF.

V usage is TRBV4-2 and J usage is TRBJ1-4, with D unresolved. CDR1 is LGHNA, CDR2 YNFKEQ, per germline. V lost 1 base and J lost 3, with 9 bases in between. The CDR3 extends over 15 amino acids. CDR3 protein: CASSQGPEPNEKLFF. The CDR3 nucleotides are TGTGCCAGCAGCCAAGGGCCAGAACCTAATGAAAAACTGTTTTTT.

The chain uses TRBV6-2 or TRBV6-3 and TRBJ2-7; a weak D match, TRBD1 (5 bases). The CDR3 is 15 residues long. The V end was cut by 1 base, the J end by 3 bases, with 13 bases between. CDR1 and CDR2 from the germline V gene are MNHEY and SVGEGT. The CDR3 DNA reads as TGTGCCAGCAGTTACTTTGTCAGACAGAGCTACGAGCAGTACTTC. It translates to CASSYFVRQSYEQYF.

The genes are TRBV7-3 and TRBJ1-1, with a weak D call TRBD1 (5 bases). The CDR3 has 17 amino acids. V gave up 2 bases and J gave up 2 bases, with 18 bases separating them. Germline V gene sequence: CDR1 SGHTA, CDR2 FQGTGA. The CDR3 DNA is TGTGCCAGCAGCTTACACGCCATCGGGGCAGGAAACACTGAAGCTTTCTTT. It codes for CASSLHAIGAGNTEAFF.

V gene TRBV6-2 or TRBV6-3 combines with J gene TRBJ2-3; unclear D gene. Per the germline V gene, CDR1 is MNHEY and CDR2 is SVGEGT. This CDR3 comprises 12 residues. V was cut by 4 bases and J by 8 bases, with 10 bases left in between. Here the CDR3 reads CASSSTTFTQYF. As DNA, the CDR3 is TGTGCCAGCAGTTCCACCACATTTACGCAGTATTTT.

The chain combines TRBV6-6 with TRBJ2-5, with a tentative D call TRBD2 (7 bases). With 9 bases removed from V and 13 bases from J, the gap between germline ends came to 27 bases. The length of the CDR3 is 14 residues. Germline V CDR1 and CDR2: MNHNY, SVGAGI (reference sequence). For the CDR3, the DNA is TGTGCCAGTCGAAGGGGGGCGGGGGCCCTTGGGCTGTACTTC. Protein product: CASRRGAGALGLYF.

The V gene is TRBV28, the J gene TRBJ2-1; 11 positions agree with TRBD1. Germline CDR1 MDHEN, CDR2 SYDVKM. The CDR3 contains 15 residues. J was trimmed by 6 bases and V by 6 bases; bases with no gene match: 7. In nucleotides, the CDR3 is TGTGCCAGCAGCCACGGACAGGGGGCAAGCAATGAGCAGTTCTTC. Translating gives CASSHGQGASNEQFF. The variable domain in full, with the rest retrieved from reference TRBV28 and TRBJ2-1, is DVKVTQSSRYLVKRTGEKVFLECVQDMDHENMFWYRQDPGLGLRLIYFSYDVKMKEKGDIPEGYSVSREKKERFSLILESASTNQTSMYLCASSHGQGASNEQFFGPGTRLTVL.